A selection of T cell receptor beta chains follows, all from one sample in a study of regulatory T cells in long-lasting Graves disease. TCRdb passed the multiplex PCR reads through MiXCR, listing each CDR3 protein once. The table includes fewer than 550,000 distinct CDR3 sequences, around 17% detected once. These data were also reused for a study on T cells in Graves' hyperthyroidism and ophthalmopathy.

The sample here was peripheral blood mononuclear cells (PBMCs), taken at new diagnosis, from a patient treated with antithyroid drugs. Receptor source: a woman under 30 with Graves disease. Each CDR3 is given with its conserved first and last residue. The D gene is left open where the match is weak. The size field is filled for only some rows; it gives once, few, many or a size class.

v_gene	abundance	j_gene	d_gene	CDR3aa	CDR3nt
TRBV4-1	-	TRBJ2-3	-	CASSRGDIDTQYF	TGCGCCAGCAGCCGGGGGGACATAGATACGCAGTATTTT
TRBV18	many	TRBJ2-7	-	CASSPEARIYEQYF	TGTGCCAGCTCACCAGAGGCCAGGATCTACGAGCAGTACTTC
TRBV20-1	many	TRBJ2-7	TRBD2	CSAMADPGLAGVRSYEQYF	TGCAGTGCTATGGCCGATCCGGGACTAGCGGGAGTCAGATCCTACGAGCAGTACTTC
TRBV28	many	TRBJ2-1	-	CASSFRGPHNEQFF	TGTGCCAGCAGTTTCCGAGGGCCCCACAATGAGCAGTTCTTC
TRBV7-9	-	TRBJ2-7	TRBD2	CASSPGLARPYEQYF	TGTGCCAGCAGCCCTGGACTAGCGCGCCCCTACGAGCAGTACTTC
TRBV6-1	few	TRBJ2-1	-	CASRVASSYNEQFF	TGTGCCAGCAGGGTTGCGAGCTCCTACAATGAGCAGTTCTTC
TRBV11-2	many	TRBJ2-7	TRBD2	CASSLSGRPGSYEQYF	TGTGCCAGCAGCCTGAGCGGGAGGCCCGGGTCCTACGAGCAGTACTTC
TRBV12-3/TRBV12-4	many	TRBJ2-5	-	CASSASPVLGAQYF	TGTGCCAGCAGTGCAAGCCCAGTTTTGGGGGCCCAGTACTTC
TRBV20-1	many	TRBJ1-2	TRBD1	CSASRTGGNYGYTF	TGCAGTGCTAGTAGAACAGGGGGGAACTATGGCTACACCTTC
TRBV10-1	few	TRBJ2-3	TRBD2	CASSESAGGTDTQYF	TGCGCCAGCAGTGAGTCGGCGGGAGGCACAGATACGCAGTATTTT
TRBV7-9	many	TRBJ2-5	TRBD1	CAGARQGQETQYF	TGTGCCGGGGCCAGACAGGGGCAAGAGACCCAGTACTTC
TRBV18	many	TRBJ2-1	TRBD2	CASSYSREGIYNEQFF	TGTGCCAGCTCCTATTCGCGGGAGGGAATATACAATGAGCAGTTCTTC
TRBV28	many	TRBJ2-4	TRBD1	CASSYPRAFGLPTGGPNIQYF	TGTGCCAGCAGCTACCCGAGGGCATTCGGCCTACCGACAGGGGGCCCAAACATTCAGTACTTC
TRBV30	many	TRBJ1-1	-	CAWSVRGVGRNTEAFF	TGTGCCTGGAGTGTAAGGGGCGTGGGAAGGAACACTGAAGCTTTCTTT
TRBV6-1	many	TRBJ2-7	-	CASLGLAYEQYF	TGTGCCAGCCTCGGACTGGCCTACGAGCAGTACTTC
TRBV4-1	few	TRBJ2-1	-	CASSTQLESEQFF	TGCGCCAGCAGCACCCAACTAGAATCTGAGCAGTTCTTC